The clone carrying this TCR beta chain was seen a handful of times. The donors (healthy individuals) were bone marrow donors. The PCR made use of 60 Vbeta and 13 Jbeta primers. Produced via immunoSEQ multiplex PCR; TCRdb's table is partial and in-frame only. The data show fewer than 150,000 clones, with 60% to 80% seen just once and approximately 1.6% held by the top ten. This entry belongs to a study of cytomegalovirus exposure and HLA in healthy donors. The sequenced sample consisted of PBMCs. This sequence originates from a woman aged 30 to 39 in good health and CMV-seronegative.

For the CDR3, the DNA is TGTGCCAGCACCCCCTCGGGAGGGCGTGACGAGCAGTACTTC. Translated, it gives CASTPSGGRDEQYF. This chain links TRBV6-5 with TRBJ2-7, with 8 bases aligning to TRBD2. The V and J ends lost 7 bases and 5 bases, in that order; junction bases with no gene match: 10. The CDR3 has 14 amino acids. CDR1 is MNHEY, CDR2 SVGAGI, per germline.